Included here is one T cell receptor (beta chain) sequence, with context. V dropped 5 bases and J dropped 2 bases, with 10 bases sitting between them. Germline V gives CDR1 SGHNT, CDR2 YYREEE (reference sequence). CDR3 size: 13 residues. These data originate in a study of T cells in localized non-small cell lung cancer. Sequencing was performed with immunoSEQ multiplex PCR; in TCRdb, only in-frame clones are kept and a portion is missing. The top ten hold roughly a sixth of the sample, which has under 50,000 clones, under 90% seen once. The chain uses TRBV5-4 and TRBJ2-5; no firm D call. The source was peripheral blood mononuclear cells, collected before any cancer treatment. The sequence was collected from a man aged 40 to 75 with stage III lung adenocarcinoma. The CDR3 nucleotides are TGTGCCAGCAGTTTCGTCAGGCAAGAGACCCAGTACTTC. Its protein product is CASSFVRQETQYF.